Listed below are T cell receptor beta chains from one sample, sequenced in a study of human T cells and chemical hapten exposure. A single record per CDR3 protein comes from TCRdb applying MiXCR to the 5' RACE reads. This sample has about 110,000 distinct CDR3 sequences, with roughly 19% found just once. The source is a human donor in good health. The CDR3 runs from the conserved cysteine through the conserved F or W. Fields, in order: J gene, D gene, clone size, V gene, CDR3 length, CDR3 protein, CDR3 DNA. The D gene is left open where the match is weak. The size of a clone is reported for some rows only, either as once, few or many, or as a class for expanded clones.

TRBJ1-1	.	few	TRBV24-1	13	CATSDNRLTEAFF	TGTGCCACCAGTGACAACAGGTTAACTGAAGCTTTCTTT
TRBJ2-7	.	.	TRBV3-1	13	CASSQEPRHEQYF	TGTGCCAGCAGCCAAGAGCCGCGGCACGAGCAGTACTTC
TRBJ1-1	.	.	TRBV18	17	CASSHRASSPMNTEAFF	TGTGCCAGCTCTCACCGGGCCTCCTCCCCCATGAACACTGAAGCTTTCTTT
TRBJ2-7	.	few	TRBV28	12	CASRLGRDEQYF	TGTGCCAGCAGACTCGGCAGGGACGAGCAGTACTTC
TRBJ2-1	.	few	TRBV4-1	17	CASSQKDQLFGANEQFF	TGCGCCAGCAGCCAAAAGGACCAACTCTTCGGGGCCAATGAGCAGTTCTTC
TRBJ2-1	.	few	TRBV29-1	13	CSVDRDFDNEQFF	TGCAGCGTTGATCGGGACTTTGACAATGAGCAGTTCTTC
TRBJ2-1	.	.	TRBV7-9	14	CASSLVSRYNEQFF	TGTGCCAGCAGCTTAGTTTCCCGGTATAATGAGCAGTTCTTC
TRBJ2-3	.	few	TRBV3-1	14	CASSLRAYTDTQYF	TGTGCCAGCAGCCTCCGGGCCTACACAGATACGCAGTATTTT
TRBJ2-7	.	few	TRBV5-1	15	CASSSPDTGPYEQYF	TGCGCCAGCAGCTCCCCAGACACAGGGCCCTACGAGCAGTACTTC
TRBJ1-1	.	few	TRBV19	14	CASSLGHPNTEAFF	TGTGCCAGTAGCCTGGGACACCCGAACACTGAAGCTTTCTTT
TRBJ1-1	TRBD1	few	TRBV11-2	15	CASSLRGTGRTEAFF	TGTGCCAGCAGCTTGAGGGGGACAGGGCGTACTGAAGCTTTCTTT
TRBJ1-1	.	few	TRBV12-3/TRBV12-4	13	CASTSPLSTEAFF	TGTGCCAGCACTTCTCCCCTTAGCACTGAAGCTTTCTTT
TRBJ2-2	TRBD2	.	TRBV7-2	16	CASSLAGGGPDGELFF	TGTGCCAGCAGCTTAGCCGGGGGGGGACCTGACGGGGAGCTGTTTTTT
TRBJ1-2	.	few	TRBV7-9	13	CASSLGLLYGYTF	TGTGCCAGCAGCTTGGGACTGCTATATGGCTACACCTTC
TRBJ1-6	.	.	TRBV4-1	15	CASSLGTSDNSPLHF	TGCGCCAGCAGCCTAGGGACATCCGATAATTCACCCCTCCACTTT
TRBJ2-7	.	few	TRBV14	15	CASSQTGGPTYEQYF	TGTGCCAGCAGCCAGACCGGGGGACCGACCTACGAGCAGTACTTC
TRBJ2-1	TRBD1	.	TRBV6-6	13	CASLRTRGHEQFF	TGTGCCAGCTTGCGCACTAGGGGGCATGAGCAGTTCTTC
TRBJ2-3	TRBD2	.	TRBV30	16	CAWSPGLAGVTDTQYF	TGTGCCTGGAGTCCCGGACTAGCGGGGGTCACAGATACGCAGTATTTT
TRBJ2-7	TRBD2	.	TRBV20-1	13	CSASASGWHEQYF	TGCAGTGCTAGTGCTAGCGGGTGGCACGAGCAGTACTTC
TRBJ2-3	TRBD1	few	TRBV24-1	14	CATRGTVSTDTQYF	TGTGCCACCAGAGGGACAGTGAGCACAGATACGCAGTATTTT
TRBJ1-1	TRBD1	many	TRBV10-3	14	CAISFSGGIAEAFF	TGTGCCATCAGTTTCTCAGGGGGCATAGCTGAAGCTTTCTTT
TRBJ1-1	.	many	TRBV20-1	13	CSATFRANTEAFF	TGCAGTGCTACCTTCAGGGCGAACACTGAAGCTTTCTTT
TRBJ2-6	.	few	TRBV2	12	CASSGGANVLTF	TGTGCCAGCTCTGGTGGGGCCAACGTCCTGACTTTC
TRBJ1-2	.	.	TRBV6-2/TRBV6-3	14	CASSSYSQNYGYTF	TGTGCCAGCAGTTCCTACTCTCAAAACTATGGCTACACCTTC
TRBJ1-5	TRBD1	.	TRBV20-1	15	CSANLRTGGIQPQHF	TGCAGTGCCAACTTACGCACAGGGGGGATCCAGCCCCAGCATTTT
TRBJ2-3	.	.	TRBV18	15	CASSQQGTSTDTQYF	TGTGCCAGCTCCCAACAGGGGACTAGCACAGATACGCAGTATTTT
TRBJ2-3	.	medium-sized	TRBV20-1	12	CSATRSTDTQYF	TGCAGTGCTACCAGGAGCACAGATACGCAGTATTTT
TRBJ2-3	TRBD2	.	TRBV7-2	17	CASSSSLTSGITDTQYF	TGTGCCAGCAGCTCCTCCTTGACTAGCGGGATCACAGATACGCAGTATTTT
TRBJ1-1	.	.	TRBV7-2	15	CASSLAVGVNTEAFF	TGTGCCAGCAGCTTAGCAGTAGGGGTAAACACTGAAGCTTTCTTT
TRBJ2-3	.	.	TRBV7-2	14	CASSRIGGTDTQYF	TGTGCCAGCAGCCGCATTGGGGGCACAGATACGCAGTATTTT
TRBJ2-1	.	few	TRBV11-2	15	CASSSAPLGTDEQFF	TGTGCCAGCAGCTCCGCCCCACTAGGGACGGATGAGCAGTTCTTC
TRBJ2-7	.	many	TRBV20-1	11	CSAPRDTEQYF	TGCAGTGCTCCTCGGGACACCGAGCAGTACTTC
TRBJ2-1	.	few	TRBV30	13	CAWSPPLYNEQFF	TGTGCCTGGAGCCCACCCCTCTACAATGAGCAGTTCTTC
TRBJ2-1	TRBD2	.	TRBV11-3	16	CASSFRTSGSYNEQFF	TGTGCCAGCAGTTTCCGGACTAGCGGGAGTTACAATGAGCAGTTCTTC
TRBJ2-3	.	few	TRBV20-1	10	CSASRVTQYF	TGCAGTGCTAGTCGGGTTACGCAGTATTTT
TRBJ1-4	TRBD1	.	TRBV2	14	CASSKDREYEKLFF	TGTGCCAGCAGTAAGGACAGGGAGTATGAAAAACTGTTTTTT
TRBJ2-1	TRBD2	few	TRBV7-2	15	CASSFRSGALGEQFF	TGTGCCAGCAGCTTCCGTAGCGGGGCCCTCGGTGAGCAGTTCTTC
TRBJ1-1	.	once	TRBV20-1	11	CSAWGGIEAFF	TGCAGTGCTTGGGGGGGGATTGAAGCTTTCTTT
TRBJ1-5	.	.	TRBV5-6	15	CASSLQPGLNQPQHF	TGTGCCAGCAGCCTTCAACCGGGCCTCAATCAGCCCCAGCATTTT
TRBJ2-5	.	few	TRBV11-2	17	CASSFAGDIYPGETQYF	TGTGCCAGCAGCTTCGCCGGGGACATCTATCCGGGGGAGACCCAGTACTTC
TRBJ1-2	.	.	TRBV11-2	15	CASSPPTLYNYGYTF	TGTGCCAGCAGCCCTCCGACGCTGTATAACTATGGCTACACCTTC
TRBJ2-7	TRBD1	.	TRBV6-1	16	CASSDHGTGTPYEQYF	TGTGCCAGCAGTGACCACGGGACAGGGACCCCCTACGAGCAGTACTTC
TRBJ1-1	.	.	TRBV7-6	13	CASRGGTGTEAFF	TGTGCCAGCAGGGGGGGTACGGGCACTGAAGCTTTCTTT